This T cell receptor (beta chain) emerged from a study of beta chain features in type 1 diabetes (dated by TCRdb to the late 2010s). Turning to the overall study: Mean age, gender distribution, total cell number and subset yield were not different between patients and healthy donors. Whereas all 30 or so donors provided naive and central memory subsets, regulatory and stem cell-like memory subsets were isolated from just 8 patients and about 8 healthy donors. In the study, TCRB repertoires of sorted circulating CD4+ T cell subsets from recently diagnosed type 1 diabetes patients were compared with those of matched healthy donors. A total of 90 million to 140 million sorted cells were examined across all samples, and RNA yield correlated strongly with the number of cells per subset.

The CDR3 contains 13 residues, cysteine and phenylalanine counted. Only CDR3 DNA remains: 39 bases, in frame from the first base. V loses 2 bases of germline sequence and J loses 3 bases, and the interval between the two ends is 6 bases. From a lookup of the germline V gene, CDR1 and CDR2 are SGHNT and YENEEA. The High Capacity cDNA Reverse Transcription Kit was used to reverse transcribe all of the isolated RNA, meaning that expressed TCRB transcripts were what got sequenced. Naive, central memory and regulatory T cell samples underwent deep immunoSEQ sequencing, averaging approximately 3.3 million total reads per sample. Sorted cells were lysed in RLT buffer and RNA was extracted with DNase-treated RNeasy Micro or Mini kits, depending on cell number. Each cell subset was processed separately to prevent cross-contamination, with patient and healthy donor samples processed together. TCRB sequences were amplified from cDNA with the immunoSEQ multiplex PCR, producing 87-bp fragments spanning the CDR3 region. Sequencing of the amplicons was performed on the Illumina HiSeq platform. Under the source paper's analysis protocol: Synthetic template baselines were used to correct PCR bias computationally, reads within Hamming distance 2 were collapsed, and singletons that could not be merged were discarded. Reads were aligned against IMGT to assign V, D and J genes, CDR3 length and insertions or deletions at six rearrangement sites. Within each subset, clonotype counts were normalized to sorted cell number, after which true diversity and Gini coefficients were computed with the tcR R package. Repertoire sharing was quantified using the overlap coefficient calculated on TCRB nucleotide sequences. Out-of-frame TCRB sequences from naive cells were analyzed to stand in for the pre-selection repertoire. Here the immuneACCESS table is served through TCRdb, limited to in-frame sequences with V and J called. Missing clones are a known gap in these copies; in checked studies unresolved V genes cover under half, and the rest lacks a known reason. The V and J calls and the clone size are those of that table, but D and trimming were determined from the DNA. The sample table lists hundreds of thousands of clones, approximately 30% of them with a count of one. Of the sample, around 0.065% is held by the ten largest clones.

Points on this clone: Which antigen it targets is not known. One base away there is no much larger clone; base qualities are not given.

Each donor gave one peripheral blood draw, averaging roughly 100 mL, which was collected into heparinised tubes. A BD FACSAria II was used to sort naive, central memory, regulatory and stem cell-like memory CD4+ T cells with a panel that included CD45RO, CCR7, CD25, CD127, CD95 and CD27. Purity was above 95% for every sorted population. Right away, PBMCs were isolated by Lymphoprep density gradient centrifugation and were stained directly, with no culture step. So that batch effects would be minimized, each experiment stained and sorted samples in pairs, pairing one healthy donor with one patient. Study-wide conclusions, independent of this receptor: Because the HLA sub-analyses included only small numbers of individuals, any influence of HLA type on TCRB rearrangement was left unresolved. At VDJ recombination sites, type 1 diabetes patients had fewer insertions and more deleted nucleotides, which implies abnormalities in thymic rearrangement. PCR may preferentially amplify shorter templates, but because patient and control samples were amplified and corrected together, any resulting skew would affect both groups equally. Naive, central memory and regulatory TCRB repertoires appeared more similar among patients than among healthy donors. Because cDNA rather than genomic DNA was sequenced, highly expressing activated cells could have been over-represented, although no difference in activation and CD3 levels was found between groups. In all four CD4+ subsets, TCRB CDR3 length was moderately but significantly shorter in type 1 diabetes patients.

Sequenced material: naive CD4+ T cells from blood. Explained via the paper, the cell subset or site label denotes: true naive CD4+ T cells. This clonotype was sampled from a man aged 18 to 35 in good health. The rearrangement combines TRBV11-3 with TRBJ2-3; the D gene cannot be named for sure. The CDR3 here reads CASSLQSTDTQYF. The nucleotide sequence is TGTGCCAGCAGCTTACAGTCAACAGATACGCAGTATTTT.